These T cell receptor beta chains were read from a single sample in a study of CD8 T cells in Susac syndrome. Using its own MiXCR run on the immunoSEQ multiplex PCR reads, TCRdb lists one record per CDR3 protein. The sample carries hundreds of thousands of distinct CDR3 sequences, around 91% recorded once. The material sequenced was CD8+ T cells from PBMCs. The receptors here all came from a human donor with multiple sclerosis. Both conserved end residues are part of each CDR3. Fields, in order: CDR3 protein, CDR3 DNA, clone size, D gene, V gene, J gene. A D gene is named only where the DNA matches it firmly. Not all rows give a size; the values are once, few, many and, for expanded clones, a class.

CSARGDRVFYEQYF	TGCAGTGCTAGAGGGGACAGGGTGTTCTACGAGCAGTACTTC	-	TRBD1	TRBV20-1	TRBJ2-7
CASTPPGTSLGEQYF	TGTGCCAGCACGCCCCCAGGGACCTCTCTGGGAGAGCAGTACTTC	-	-	TRBV18	TRBJ2-7
CASSPYATSDDEQFF	TGTGCCAGCTCACCCTACGCGACTAGTGACGATGAGCAGTTCTTC	-	-	TRBV18	TRBJ2-1
CASSLSTSAYNEQFF	TGTGCCAGCAGTTTAAGTACTAGTGCCTACAATGAGCAGTTCTTC	-	-	TRBV28	TRBJ2-1
CASSLAKWGQGARMSTEAFF	TGTGCCAGCAGCTTAGCTAAGTGGGGACAGGGGGCGAGGATGAGCACTGAAGCTTTCTTT	-	TRBD1	TRBV7-2	TRBJ1-1
CASSHTERGSGEQYF	TGTGCCAGCAGCCACACCGAGCGGGGCTCGGGTGAGCAGTACTTC	once	TRBD2	TRBV7-9	TRBJ2-7
CASSAGLASPGNEQFF	TGTGCCAGCAGCGCGGGACTAGCGAGCCCAGGCAATGAGCAGTTCTTC	-	TRBD2	TRBV13	TRBJ2-1
CASSFIGASSGNTIYF	TGTGCCAGCAGCTTTATTGGCGCAAGCTCTGGAAACACCATATATTTT	-	-	TRBV11-2	TRBJ1-3
CASTWTGTYNEQFF	TGTGCCAGTACCTGGACTGGGACCTACAATGAGCAGTTCTTC	-	-	TRBV19	TRBJ2-1
CASNPLTGELFF	TGTGCCAGTAACCCCCTCACCGGGGAGCTGTTTTTT	-	-	TRBV19	TRBJ2-2
CASSVSGGASNGYTF	TGTGCCAGCAGTGTTTCAGGGGGCGCGAGTAATGGCTACACCTTC	-	TRBD1	TRBV6-1	TRBJ1-2
CASSQRKVPNTGELFF	TGTGCCAGCAGCCAGAGGAAGGTCCCGAACACCGGGGAGCTGTTTTTT	-	-	TRBV7-9	TRBJ2-2
CSARTGLWTGELFF	TGCAGTGCAAGGACCGGGTTGTGGACCGGGGAGCTGTTTTTT	-	-	TRBV20-1	TRBJ2-2
CASTHPIGGNEQFF	TGTGCCAGTACCCACCCCATCGGGGGCAATGAGCAGTTCTTC	-	-	TRBV19	TRBJ2-1
CASSLLGQGIVPLQETQYF	TGTGCCAGCAGTTTACTAGGTCAGGGAATCGTCCCTCTACAAGAGACCCAGTACTTC	-	-	TRBV28	TRBJ2-5
CATSRARPDTQYF	TGTGCCACCAGCAGGGCCCGGCCAGATACGCAGTATTTT	once	-	TRBV15	TRBJ2-3
CASSLAARDGYTF	TGTGCCAGCAGCTTAGCGGCTCGGGATGGCTACACCTTC	-	-	TRBV7-9	TRBJ1-2
CASSSAGAYEQYF	TGTGCCAGCAGCTCAGCGGGAGCCTACGAGCAGTACTTC	-	TRBD2	TRBV5-4	TRBJ2-7